A selection of T cell receptor beta chains follows, all from one sample in a study of T cell responses to AZD1222 COVID-19 vaccine. Method: immunoSEQ multiplex PCR; TCRdb's copy keeps in-frame clones and lacks some. The sample lists approximately 85,000 clones, 86% occurring once. This specimen was peripheral blood, taken on day 0 of AZD1222 vaccination. The receptors shown here come from an adult in good health. Each CDR3 is given with its conserved first and last residue. Fields, in order: V gene, clone size, J gene, D gene, CDR3 protein, CDR3 DNA. D genes are given only for firm matches. A clone size is listed for some rows: how often the clone was seen (once, few, many), or a class if it is expanded.

TRBV9	NA	TRBJ1-3	TRBD1	CASRRQGDGNTIYF	TGTGCCAGCAGGAGACAGGGTGATGGAAACACCATATATTTT
TRBV19	medium-sized	TRBJ2-1	TRBD1	CASSVSGTAYNEQFF	TGTGCCAGTAGCGTCTCCGGGACAGCCTACAATGAGCAGTTCTTC
TRBV28	NA	TRBJ1-1	TRBD1	CASSLFNWDRVRNTEAFF	TGTGCCAGCAGTTTATTTAACTGGGACAGGGTAAGAAACACTGAAGCTTTCTTT
TRBV7-9	NA	TRBJ1-4	NA	CASSSSGGTNEKLFF	TGTGCCAGCAGCTCGAGTGGGGGCACTAATGAAAAACTGTTTTTT
TRBV4-2	few	TRBJ2-1	NA	CASSQRGGGSSYNEQFF	TGTGCCAGCAGCCAAAGAGGCGGAGGCAGCTCCTACAATGAGCAGTTCTTC
TRBV3-1/TRBV3-2	NA	TRBJ2-1	NA	CASSQEGGSYNEQFF	TGTGCCAGCAGCCAAGAAGGCGGCTCCTACAATGAGCAGTTCTTC
TRBV11-2	NA	TRBJ2-7	TRBD2	CASSLDRGAYEQYF	TGTGCCAGCAGCTTAGATCGGGGGGCCTACGAGCAGTACTTC
TRBV6-2/TRBV6-3	NA	TRBJ2-1	NA	CASSPFYNEQFF	TGTGCCAGCAGCCCCTTCTACAATGAGCAGTTCTTC
TRBV19	few	TRBJ1-6	NA	CASTSGRPYSPLHF	TGTGCCAGTACCTCGGGCAGGCCTTATTCACCCCTCCACTTT
TRBV29-1	NA	TRBJ1-3	NA	CSVDLVEPGNTIYF	TGCAGCGTTGATCTAGTGGAGCCTGGAAACACCATATATTTT
TRBV15	NA	TRBJ2-1	NA	CATSDSYNEQFF	TGTGCCACCTCCGACAGCTACAATGAGCAGTTCTTC
TRBV6-1	once	TRBJ1-2	TRBD1	CASSETGTNYGYTF	TGTGCCAGCAGTGAGACAGGGACTAACTATGGCTACACCTTC
TRBV11-2	NA	TRBJ1-5	NA	CASSLDPSQPQHF	TGTGCCAGCAGCTTAGACCCTAGCCAGCCCCAGCATTTT
TRBV5-5	NA	TRBJ1-1	NA	CASSRDSNTEAFF	TGTGCCAGCAGCCGAGACTCGAACACTGAAGCTTTCTTT
TRBV19	NA	TRBJ1-2	NA	CASSIEENYGYTF	TGTGCCAGTAGTATTGAAGAGAACTATGGCTACACCTTC
TRBV7-2	NA	TRBJ2-2	NA	CASSLVGGTGELFF	TGTGCCAGCAGCTTAGTAGGCGGCACCGGGGAGCTGTTTTTT
TRBV7-8	NA	TRBJ2-7	NA	CASSLGPAREGGREQYF	TGTGCCAGCAGCTTAGGTCCGGCGCGGGAAGGGGGGAGGGAGCAGTACTTC
TRBV18	NA	TRBJ1-5	NA	CASSLTGLQPQHF	TGTGCCAGCTCACTTACAGGGCTTCAGCCCCAGCATTTT
TRBV5-1	NA	TRBJ2-7	TRBD1	CASSLGTLTGIYEQYF	TGCGCCAGCAGCTTGGGGACCTTGACAGGGATCTACGAGCAGTACTTC
TRBV5-1	NA	TRBJ2-3	NA	CASSLVAGQSSTDTQYF	TGCGCCAGCAGCTTGGTCGCGGGACAATCTAGCACAGATACGCAGTATTTT